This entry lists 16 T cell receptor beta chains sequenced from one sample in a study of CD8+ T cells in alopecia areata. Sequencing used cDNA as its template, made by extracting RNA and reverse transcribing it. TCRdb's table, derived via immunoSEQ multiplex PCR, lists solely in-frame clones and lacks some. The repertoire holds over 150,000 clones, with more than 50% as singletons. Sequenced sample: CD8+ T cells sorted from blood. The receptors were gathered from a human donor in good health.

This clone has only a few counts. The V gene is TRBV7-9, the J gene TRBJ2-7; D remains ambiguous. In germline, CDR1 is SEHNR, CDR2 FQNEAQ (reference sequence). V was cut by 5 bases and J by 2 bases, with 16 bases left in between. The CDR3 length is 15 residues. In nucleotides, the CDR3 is TGTGCCAGCAGCCCCGGAGTGTCGGTAGCCTACGAGCAGTACTTC. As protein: CASSPGVSVAYEQYF.

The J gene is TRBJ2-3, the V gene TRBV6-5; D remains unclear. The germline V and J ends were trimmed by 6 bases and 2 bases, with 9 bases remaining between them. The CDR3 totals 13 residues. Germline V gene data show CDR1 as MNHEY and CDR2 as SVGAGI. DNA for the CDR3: TGTGCCAGCAGCCTCCCGGCCACAGATACGCAGTATTTT. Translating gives CASSLPATDTQYF.

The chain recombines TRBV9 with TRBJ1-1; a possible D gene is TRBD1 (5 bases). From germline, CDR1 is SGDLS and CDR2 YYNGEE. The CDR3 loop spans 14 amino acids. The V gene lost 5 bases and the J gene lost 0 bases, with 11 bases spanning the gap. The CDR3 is CASSGAALNTEAFF. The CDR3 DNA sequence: TGTGCCAGCAGTGGGGCGGCTTTGAACACTGAAGCTTTCTTT. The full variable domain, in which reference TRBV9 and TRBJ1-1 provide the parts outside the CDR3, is DSGVTQTPKHLITATGQRVTLRCSPRSGDLSVYWYQQSLDQGLQFLIQYYNGEERAKGNILERFSAQQFPDLHSELNLSSLELGDSALYFCASSGAALNTEAFFGQGTRLTVV.

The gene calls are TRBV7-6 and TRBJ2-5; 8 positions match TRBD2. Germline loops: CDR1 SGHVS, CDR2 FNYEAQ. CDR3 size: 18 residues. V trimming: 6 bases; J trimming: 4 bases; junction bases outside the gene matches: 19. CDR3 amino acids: CASSPTPPGGPRGETQYF. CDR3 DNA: TGTGCCAGCAGTCCTACTCCCCCGGGGGGGCCTAGGGGAGAGACCCAGTACTTC.

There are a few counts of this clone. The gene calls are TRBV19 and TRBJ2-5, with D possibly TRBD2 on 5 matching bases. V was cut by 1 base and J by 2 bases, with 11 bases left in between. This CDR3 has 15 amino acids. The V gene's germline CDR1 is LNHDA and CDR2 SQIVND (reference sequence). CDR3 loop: CASSIVVGRQETQYF. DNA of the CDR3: TGTGCCAGTAGTATAGTGGTAGGGAGACAAGAGACCCAGTACTTC.

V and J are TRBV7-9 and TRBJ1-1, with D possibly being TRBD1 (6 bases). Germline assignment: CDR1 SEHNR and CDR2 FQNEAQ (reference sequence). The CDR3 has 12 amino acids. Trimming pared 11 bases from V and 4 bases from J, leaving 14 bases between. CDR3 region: CACHGRGTEAFF. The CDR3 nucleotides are TGTGCCTGCCACGGCAGGGGCACTGAAGCTTTCTTT.

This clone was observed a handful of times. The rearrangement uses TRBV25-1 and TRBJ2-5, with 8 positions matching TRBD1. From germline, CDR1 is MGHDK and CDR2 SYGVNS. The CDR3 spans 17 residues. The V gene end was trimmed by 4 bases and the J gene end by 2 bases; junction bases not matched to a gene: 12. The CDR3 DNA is TGTGCCAGCAGTGGAAGGGCAGGGGGCGATGCTCAAGAGACCCAGTACTTC. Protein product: CASSGRAGGDAQETQYF.

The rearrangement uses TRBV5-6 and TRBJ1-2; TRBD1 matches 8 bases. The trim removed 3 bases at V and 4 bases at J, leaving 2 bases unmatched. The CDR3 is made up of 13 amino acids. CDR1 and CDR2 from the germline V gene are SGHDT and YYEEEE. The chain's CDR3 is CASSSTGGYGYTF. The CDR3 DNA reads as TGTGCCAGCAGCTCTACAGGGGGCTATGGCTACACCTTC.

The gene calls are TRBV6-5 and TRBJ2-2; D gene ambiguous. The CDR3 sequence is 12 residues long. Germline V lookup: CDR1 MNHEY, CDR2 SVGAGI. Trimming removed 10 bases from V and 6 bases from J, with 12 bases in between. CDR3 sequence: CATYSISGELFF. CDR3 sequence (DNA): TGTGCCACTTACTCTATATCCGGGGAGCTGTTTTTT.

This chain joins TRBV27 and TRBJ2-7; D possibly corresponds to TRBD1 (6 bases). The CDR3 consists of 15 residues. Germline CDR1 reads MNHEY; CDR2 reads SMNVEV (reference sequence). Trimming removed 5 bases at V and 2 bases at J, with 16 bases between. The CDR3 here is CASSKGVDVAYEQYF. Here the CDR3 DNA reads TGTGCCAGCAGTAAGGGGGTAGACGTCGCCTACGAGCAGTACTTC.

The CDR3 is CATSRDNRREQYF. The CDR3 nucleotides are TGTGCCACCAGCAGAGATAACAGGCGTGAGCAGTACTTC. The chain has TRBV15 and TRBJ2-7; a possible D gene is TRBD1 (5 bases). Germline assignment: CDR1 LNHNV and CDR2 YYDKDF (reference sequence). Trimming left V 0 bases short and J 7 bases short, with 10 bases between. This CDR3 spans 13 amino acids.

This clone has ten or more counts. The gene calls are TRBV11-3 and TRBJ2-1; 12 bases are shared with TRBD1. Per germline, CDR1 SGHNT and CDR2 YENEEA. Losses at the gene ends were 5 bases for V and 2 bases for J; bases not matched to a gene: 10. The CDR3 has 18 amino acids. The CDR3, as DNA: TGTGCCAGCAGCCTTGGGACAGGGGGCGGTGGGGCCTACAATGAGCAGTTCTTC. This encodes CASSLGTGGGGAYNEQFF.

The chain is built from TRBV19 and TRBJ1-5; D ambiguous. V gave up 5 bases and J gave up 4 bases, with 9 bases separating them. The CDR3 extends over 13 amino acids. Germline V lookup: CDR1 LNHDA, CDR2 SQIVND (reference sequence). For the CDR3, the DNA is TGTGCCAGTAGTTATACCAGGAATCAGCCCCAGCATTTT. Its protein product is CASSYTRNQPQHF.

Here the CDR3 DNA reads TGCGCCACCCAGATCAATAATCGCTACACCTTC. Encoded protein: CATQINNRYTF. This sequence joins TRBV5-1 and TRBJ1-2; D not certain. Per the germline V gene, CDR1 is SGHRS and CDR2 is YFSETQ. V lost 9 bases and J 9 bases, leaving 15 bases between the germline ends. This CDR3 is 11 amino acids long.

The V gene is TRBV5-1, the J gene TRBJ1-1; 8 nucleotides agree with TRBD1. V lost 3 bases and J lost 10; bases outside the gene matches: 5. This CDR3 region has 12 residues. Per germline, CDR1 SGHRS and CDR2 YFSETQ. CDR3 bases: TGCGCCAGCAGCTCAGGACAGGGAGTAGCTTTCTTT. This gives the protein CASSSGQGVAFF.

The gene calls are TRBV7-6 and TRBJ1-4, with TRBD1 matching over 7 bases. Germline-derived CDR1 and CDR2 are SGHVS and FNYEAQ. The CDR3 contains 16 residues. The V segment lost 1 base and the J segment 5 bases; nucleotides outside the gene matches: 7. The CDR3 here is CASSLEGGRSNEKLFF. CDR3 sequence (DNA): TGTGCCAGCAGCTTAGAAGGGGGCAGGAGCAATGAAAAACTGTTTTTT.